The 19 T cell receptor beta chains reported below all come from one sample, sequenced in a study of T cell responses to AZD1222 COVID-19 vaccine. Measured with immunoSEQ multiplex PCR; TCRdb has only the in-frame clones, and not every one. The sample has more than 150,000 clones; about nine tenths are singletons. Source: peripheral blood, taken on day 0 of AZD1222 vaccination. Receptors originate from an adult in good health.

J is TRBJ1-4 and V is TRBV18; no firm D call. The CDR3 sequence is 16 residues long. Germline lookup yields CDR1 KGHSH and CDR2 LQKENI. Trimming took 6 bases from V and 0 from J, leaving 14 bases between them. The CDR3 DNA sequence: TGTGCCAGCTCTCCCGCTGGAGATGCAACTAATGAAAAACTGTTTTTT. Translation: CASSPAGDATNEKLFF.

J is TRBJ1-5 and V is TRBV28; D perhaps matches TRBD1 (5 bases). Germline V gives CDR1 MDHEN, CDR2 SYDVKM. The V end lost 7 bases, the J end lost 4 bases, and 17 bases lay between the germline ends. The CDR3 is 15 amino acids. Written as DNA, the CDR3 is TGTGCCAGCAAACCGGGGACTTGGGGGAATCAGCCCCAGCATTTT. Its protein is CASKPGTWGNQPQHF.

The chain employs TRBV28 and TRBJ2-7; 12 nucleotides agree with TRBD2. This CDR3 comprises 17 residues. CDR1 and CDR2 from the germline V gene are MDHEN and SYDVKM. With V trimmed by 5 bases and J by 6 bases, 14 bases remained unmatched. CDR3: CASSQTSGGPRKGEQYF. The CDR3 DNA is TGTGCCAGCAGTCAGACTAGCGGGGGACCTCGGAAGGGCGAGCAGTACTTC.

The chain uses TRBV7-3 and TRBJ2-3; D may be TRBD1 (5 bases). The germline V gene encodes CDR1 SGHTA and CDR2 FQGTGA. The CDR3 is 14 amino acids. V lost 4 bases, J lost 3 bases, and 11 bases lay in between. The CDR3 DNA is TGTGCCAGCAGCTCCGGACATCGGACAGATACGCAGTATTTT. This gives the protein CASSSGHRTDTQYF.

The chain combines TRBV28 with TRBJ1-2, with TRBD1 identical over 10 bases. Germline V lookup: CDR1 MDHEN, CDR2 SYDVKM. With 6 bases clipped from V and 8 bases from J, the junction kept 12 bases outside the gene matches. The CDR3 covers 15 residues. DNA of the CDR3: TGTGCCAGCAGCTCTCAGACAGGGGGCGCTTGGGGCTACACCTTC. This gives the protein CASSSQTGGAWGYTF.

The chain has TRBV11-3 and TRBJ2-1, with 7 bases identical to TRBD2. The V gene end was trimmed by 5 bases and the J gene end by 0 bases; junction bases not matched to a gene: 4. Per the germline V gene, CDR1 is SGHNT and CDR2 is YENEEA. The CDR3 extends over 15 amino acids. In nucleotides, the CDR3 is TGTGCCAGCAGCCCTAGCGGCTACTCCTACAATGAGCAGTTCTTC. It specifies CASSPSGYSYNEQFF. Full variable domain (remainder filled in from reference TRBV11-3 and TRBJ2-1): EAGVVQSPRYKIIEKKQPVAFWCNPISGHNTLYWYLQNLGQGPELLIRYENEEAVDDSQLPKDRFSAERLKGVDSTLKIQPAELGDSAVYLCASSPSGYSYNEQFFGPGTRLTVL.

The genes are TRBV5-5 and TRBJ2-5; no clear D gene. The CDR3 loop spans 15 amino acids. V lost 1 base, J lost 0 bases, and 10 bases lay in between. Germline CDR1 reads SGHKS; CDR2 reads YYEKEE (reference sequence). CDR3 nucleotide sequence: TGTGCCAGCAGCTTGTTCGACGGTTACCAAGAGACCCAGTACTTC. It yields the protein CASSLFDGYQETQYF.

This clone appeared a single time. V is TRBV9 and J is TRBJ1-1, with a possible D match to TRBD1 (5 bases). The germline V gene encodes CDR1 SGDLS and CDR2 YYNGEE. The CDR3 has 17 residues. The ends were cut back, 3 bases at V and 0 bases at J, with 18 bases in the middle. The CDR3 DNA is TGTGCCAGCAGCGCCAGAGGGGCCAATCTAATGAACACTGAAGCTTTCTTT. This encodes CASSARGANLMNTEAFF.

The rearrangement links TRBV28 to TRBJ2-7; possibly TRBD1 for D (6 bases). Germline loops: CDR1 MDHEN, CDR2 SYDVKM. V was trimmed by 6 bases and J by 3 bases, leaving 12 bases between them. The CDR3 spans 13 residues. CDR3 in amino acids: CASRTTGRYEQYF. CDR3 DNA sequence: TGTGCCAGCAGGACAACAGGGCGCTACGAGCAGTACTTC.

This clone was seen once. The genes are TRBV30 and TRBJ1-2; weak D call: TRBD1 (5 bases). CDR3 length: 11 amino acids. CDR1 is GTSNPN, CDR2 SVGIG, per germline (reference sequence). V shed 8 bases and J shed 3 bases, with 10 bases lying between them. The CDR3 protein is CARGRDYGYTF. CDR3 sequence (DNA): TGTGCCCGGGGACGGGACTATGGCTACACCTTC.

The chain has TRBV19 and TRBJ2-1; 11 bases line up with TRBD2. The CDR3 covers 19 residues. The germline V gene has CDR1 LNHDA and CDR2 SQIVND (reference sequence). The V and J ends lost 6 bases and 3 bases, in that order; junction bases with no gene match: 16. CDR3 region: CASRTTSGGRFYVYNEQFF. The CDR3 DNA reads as TGTGCCAGTAGGACTACTAGCGGGGGCCGTTTCTATGTCTACAATGAGCAGTTCTTC.

This clone appeared once. This chain joins TRBV6-4 and TRBJ2-1; 8 bases match TRBD1. This CDR3 is built from 15 residues. CDR1 is MRHNA, CDR2 SNTAGT, per germline. V gave up 0 bases and J gave up 3 bases; unmatched junction bases: 1. The CDR3 here is CASSDSGQDYNEQFF. The CDR3 nucleotides are TGTGCCAGCAGTGACTCGGGACAGGACTACAATGAGCAGTTCTTC.

The chain carries TRBV4-2 and TRBJ2-3; TRBD2 agrees at 11 bases. The CDR3 runs 16 residues. J was trimmed by 5 bases and V by 1 base; bases with no gene match: 5. CDR1 and CDR2 (germline): LGHNA, YNFKEQ. The CDR3 protein is CASSQALAGAGDTQYF. As DNA, the CDR3 is TGTGCCAGCAGCCAAGCACTAGCGGGGGCGGGAGATACGCAGTATTTT.

The chain recombines TRBV6-1 with TRBJ1-2; D might be TRBD1 (5 bases). The CDR3 spans 14 residues. Looked up from germline, CDR1 is MNHNS and CDR2 is SASEGT. Trimming left V 2 bases short and J 5 bases short, with 12 bases between. The CDR3 DNA is TGTGCCAGCAGTGAATTGCCGGGACCGTATGGCTACACCTTC. This codes for CASSELPGPYGYTF.

The V gene is TRBV28, the J gene TRBJ1-2, with D maybe TRBD1 (6 bases). This CDR3 contains 13 residues. Trimming pared 10 bases from V and 4 bases from J, leaving 16 bases between. CDR1 is MDHEN and CDR2 is SYDVKM in the germline V gene. The chain's CDR3 is CATFRQDPYGYTF. The CDR3 DNA reads TGTGCCACCTTCCGACAGGACCCCTATGGCTACACCTTC.

The V gene is TRBV6-5, the J gene TRBJ2-5, with 9 bases lining up with TRBD1. The CDR3 length is 16 residues. J was trimmed by 7 bases and V by 0 bases; bases with no gene match: 9. In germline, CDR1 is MNHEY, CDR2 SVGAGI. The CDR3 here is CASSYSPGQGDGTQYF. CDR3 nucleotides: TGTGCCAGCAGTTACTCGCCGGGACAGGGAGATGGGACCCAGTACTTC.

The chain's CDR3 is CASSQDQAGPINQPQHF. CDR3 nucleotides: TGCGCCAGCAGCCAAGACCAAGCGGGCCCCATCAATCAGCCCCAGCATTTT. The chain couples TRBV4-1 to TRBJ1-5; D uncertain. The germline V gene encodes CDR1 MGHRA and CDR2 YSYEKL. Trimming took off 0 bases at V and 3 bases at J, with 15 bases between the two ends. This CDR3 spans 17 amino acids.

The chain combines TRBV11-2 with TRBJ1-1; 8 bases line up with TRBD1. The CDR3 runs to 15 residues. In germline, CDR1 is SGHAT, CDR2 FQNNGV. Germline trimming cut 5 bases from V and 0 bases from J; bases unmatched to any gene: 5. The CDR3 region is CASSPRTGMNTEAFF. CDR3 nucleotides: TGTGCCAGCAGCCCGCGGACAGGGATGAACACTGAAGCTTTCTTT. Full variable domain (rest looked up from reference TRBV11-2 and TRBJ1-1): EAGVAQSPRYKIIEKRQSVAFWCNPISGHATLYWYQQILGQGPKLLIQFQNNGVVDDSQLPKDRFSAERLKGVDSTLKIQPAKLEDSAVYLCASSPRTGMNTEAFFGQGTRLTVV.

The chain couples TRBV5-5 to TRBJ2-6; D uncertain. The CDR3 runs 14 residues. Trimming removed 1 base from V and 3 bases from J, with 5 bases in between. The germline V gene has CDR1 SGHKS and CDR2 YYEKEE (reference sequence). The CDR3 nucleotides read TGTGCCAGCAGCTTGTCTAGTGGGGCCAACGTCCTGACTTTC. Amino acid sequence: CASSLSSGANVLTF.